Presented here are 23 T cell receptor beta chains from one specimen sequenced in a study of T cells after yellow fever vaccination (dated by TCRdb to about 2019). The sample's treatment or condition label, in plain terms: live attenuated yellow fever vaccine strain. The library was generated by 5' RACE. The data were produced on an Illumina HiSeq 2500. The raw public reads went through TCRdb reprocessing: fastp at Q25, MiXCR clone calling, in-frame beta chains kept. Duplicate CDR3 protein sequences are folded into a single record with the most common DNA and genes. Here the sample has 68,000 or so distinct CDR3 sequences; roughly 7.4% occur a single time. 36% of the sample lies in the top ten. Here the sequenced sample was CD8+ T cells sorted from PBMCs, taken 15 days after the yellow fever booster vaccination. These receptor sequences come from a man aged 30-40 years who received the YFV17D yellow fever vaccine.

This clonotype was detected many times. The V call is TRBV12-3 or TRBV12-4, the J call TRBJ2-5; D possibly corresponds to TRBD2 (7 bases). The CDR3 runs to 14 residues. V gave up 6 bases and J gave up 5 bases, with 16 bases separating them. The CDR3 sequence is CASSSGGSAETQYF. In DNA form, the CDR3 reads TGTGCCAGCAGCTCGGGGGGCTCCGCGGAGACCCAGTACTTC.

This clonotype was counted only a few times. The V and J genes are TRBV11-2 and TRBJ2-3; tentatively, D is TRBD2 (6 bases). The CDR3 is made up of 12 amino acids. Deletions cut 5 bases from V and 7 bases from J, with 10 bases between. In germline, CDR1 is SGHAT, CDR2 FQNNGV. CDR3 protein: CASSDGLHTQYF. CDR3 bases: TGTGCCAGCAGCGATGGACTACATACGCAGTATTTT.

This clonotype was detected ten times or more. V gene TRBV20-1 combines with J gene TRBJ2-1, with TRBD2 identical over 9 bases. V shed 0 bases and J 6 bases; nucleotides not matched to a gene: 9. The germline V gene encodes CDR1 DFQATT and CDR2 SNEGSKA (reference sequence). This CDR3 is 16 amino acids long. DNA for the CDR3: TGCAGTGCTAGAGATGGGCAGGGGACTAGCCGCAATGAGCAGTTCTTC. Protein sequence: CSARDGQGTSRNEQFF.

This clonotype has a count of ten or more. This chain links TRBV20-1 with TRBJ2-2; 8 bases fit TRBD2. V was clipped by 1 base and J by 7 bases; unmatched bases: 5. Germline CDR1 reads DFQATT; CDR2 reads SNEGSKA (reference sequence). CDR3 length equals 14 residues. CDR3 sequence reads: CSARAGGSSGELFF. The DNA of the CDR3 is TGCAGTGCTAGAGCGGGAGGGTCGAGCGGGGAGCTGTTTTTT.

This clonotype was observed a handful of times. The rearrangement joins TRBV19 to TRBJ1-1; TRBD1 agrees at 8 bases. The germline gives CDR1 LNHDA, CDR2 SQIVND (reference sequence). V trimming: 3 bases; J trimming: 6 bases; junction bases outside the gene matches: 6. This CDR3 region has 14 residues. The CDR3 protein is CASSIFGTGSEAFF. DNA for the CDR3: TGTGCCAGTAGTATCTTTGGGACAGGATCTGAAGCTTTCTTT.

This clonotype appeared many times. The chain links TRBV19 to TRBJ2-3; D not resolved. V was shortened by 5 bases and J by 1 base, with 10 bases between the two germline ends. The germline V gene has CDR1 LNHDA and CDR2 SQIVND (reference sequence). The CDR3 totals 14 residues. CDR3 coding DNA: TGTGCCAGTAGTCCCCCCACCGGCACAGATACGCAGTATTTT. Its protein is CASSPPTGTDTQYF.

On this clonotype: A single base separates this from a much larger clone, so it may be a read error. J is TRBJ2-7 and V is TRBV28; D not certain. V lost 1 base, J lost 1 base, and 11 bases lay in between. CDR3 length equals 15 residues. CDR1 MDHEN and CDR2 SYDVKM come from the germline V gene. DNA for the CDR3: TGTGCCAGCAGTTTATTAGTACAACCTTCCTACGAGCAGTACTTC. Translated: CASSLLVQPSYEQYF.

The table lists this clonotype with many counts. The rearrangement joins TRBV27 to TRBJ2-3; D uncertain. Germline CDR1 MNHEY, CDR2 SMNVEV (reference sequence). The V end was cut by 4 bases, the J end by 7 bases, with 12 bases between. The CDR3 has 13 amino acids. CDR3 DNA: TGTGCCAGCAGTTGGTCAAATGGTAATACGCAGTATTTT. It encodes CASSWSNGNTQYF.

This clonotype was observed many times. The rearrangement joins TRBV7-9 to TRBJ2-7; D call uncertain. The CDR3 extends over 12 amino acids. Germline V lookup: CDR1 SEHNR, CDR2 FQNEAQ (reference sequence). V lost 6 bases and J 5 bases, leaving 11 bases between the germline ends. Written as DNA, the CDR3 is TGTGCCAGCAGTCTCAATCTCGACGAGCAGTACTTC. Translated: CASSLNLDEQYF.

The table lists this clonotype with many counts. The chain's CDR3 is CSVEKGHYSSTDTQYF. CDR3 DNA sequence: TGCAGCGTTGAAAAAGGACACTACTCTAGCACAGATACGCAGTATTTT. V is TRBV29-1 and J is TRBJ2-3, with D possibly TRBD1 on 5 matching bases. The germline CDR1 and CDR2 sequences are SQVTM and ANQGSEA. The V end lost 2 bases, the J end lost 0 bases, and 15 bases lay between the germline ends. CDR3 length equals 16 residues.

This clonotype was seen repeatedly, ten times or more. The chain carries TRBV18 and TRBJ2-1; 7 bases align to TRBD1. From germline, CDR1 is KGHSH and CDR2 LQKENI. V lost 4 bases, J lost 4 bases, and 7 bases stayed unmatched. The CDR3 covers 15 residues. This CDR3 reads CASSLIDRAYNEQFF. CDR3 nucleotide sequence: TGTGCCAGCTCACTCATCGACAGGGCTTACAATGAGCAGTTCTTC.

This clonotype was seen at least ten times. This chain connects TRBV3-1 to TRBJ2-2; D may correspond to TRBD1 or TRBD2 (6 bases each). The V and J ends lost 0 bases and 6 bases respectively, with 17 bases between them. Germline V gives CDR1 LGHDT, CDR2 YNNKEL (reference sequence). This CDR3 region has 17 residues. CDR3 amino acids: CASSQDPEGDLSGELFF. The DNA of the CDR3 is TGTGCCAGCAGCCAAGATCCGGAGGGGGATCTGTCCGGGGAGCTGTTTTTT.

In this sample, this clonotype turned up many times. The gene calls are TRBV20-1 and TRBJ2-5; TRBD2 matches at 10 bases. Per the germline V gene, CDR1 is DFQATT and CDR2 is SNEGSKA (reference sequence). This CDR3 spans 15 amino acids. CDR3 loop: CSVYTSGIRQETQYF. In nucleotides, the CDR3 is TGCAGCGTCTATACTAGCGGGATCCGGCAAGAGACCCAGTACTTC.

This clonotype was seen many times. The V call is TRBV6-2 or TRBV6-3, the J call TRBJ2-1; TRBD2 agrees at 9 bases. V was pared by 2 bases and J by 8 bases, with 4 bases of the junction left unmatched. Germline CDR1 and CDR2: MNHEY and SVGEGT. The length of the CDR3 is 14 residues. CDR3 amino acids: CASSYVAGEDEQFF. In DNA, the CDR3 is TGTGCCAGCAGTTACGTAGCGGGAGAGGATGAGCAGTTCTTC.

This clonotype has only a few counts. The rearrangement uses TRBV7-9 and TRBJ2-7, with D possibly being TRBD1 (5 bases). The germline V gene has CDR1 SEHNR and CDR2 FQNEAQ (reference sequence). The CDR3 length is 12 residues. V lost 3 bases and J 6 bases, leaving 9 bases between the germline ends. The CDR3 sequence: CASSLGPGEQYF. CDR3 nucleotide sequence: TGTGCCAGCAGCTTGGGGCCGGGCGAGCAGTACTTC.

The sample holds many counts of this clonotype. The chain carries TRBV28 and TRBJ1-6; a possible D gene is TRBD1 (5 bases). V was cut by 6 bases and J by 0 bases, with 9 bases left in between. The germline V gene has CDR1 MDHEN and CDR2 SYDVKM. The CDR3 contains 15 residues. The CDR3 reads CASRRGHSYNSPLHF. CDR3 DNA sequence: TGTGCCAGCAGGAGAGGACACTCCTATAATTCACCCCTCCACTTT. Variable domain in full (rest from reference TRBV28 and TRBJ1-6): DVKVTQSSRYLVKRTGEKVFLECVQDMDHENMFWYRQDPGLGLRLIYFSYDVKMKEKGDIPEGYSVSREKKERFSLILESASTNQTSMYLCASRRGHSYNSPLHFGNGTRLTVT.

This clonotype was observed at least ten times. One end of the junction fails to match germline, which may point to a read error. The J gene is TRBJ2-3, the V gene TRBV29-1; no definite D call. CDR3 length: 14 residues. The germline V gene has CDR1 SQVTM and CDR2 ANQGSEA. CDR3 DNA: TGCAGCGTTGATCTGGGTTTGGGCACAGATACGAAGTATTTT. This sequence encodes CSVDLGLGTDTKYF.

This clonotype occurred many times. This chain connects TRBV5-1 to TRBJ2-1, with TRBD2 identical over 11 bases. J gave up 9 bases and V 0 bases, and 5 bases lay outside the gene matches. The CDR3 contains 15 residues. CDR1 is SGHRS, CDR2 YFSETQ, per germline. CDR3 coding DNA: TGCGCCAGCAGCTTGGCCCTAGCGGGAGGAGCTGAGCAGTTCTTC. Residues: CASSLALAGGAEQFF.

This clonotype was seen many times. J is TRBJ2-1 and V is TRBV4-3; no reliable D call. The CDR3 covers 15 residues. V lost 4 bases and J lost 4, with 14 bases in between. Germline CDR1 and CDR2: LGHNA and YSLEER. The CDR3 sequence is CASSPWDGGYNEQFF. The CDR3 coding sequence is TGCGCCAGCAGCCCCTGGGATGGCGGATACAATGAGCAGTTCTTC.

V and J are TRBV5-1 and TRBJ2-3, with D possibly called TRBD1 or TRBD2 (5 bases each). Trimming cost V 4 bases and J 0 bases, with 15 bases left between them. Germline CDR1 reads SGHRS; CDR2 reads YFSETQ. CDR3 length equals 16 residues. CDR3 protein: CASSATQGPSTDTQYF. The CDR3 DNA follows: TGCGCCAGCAGCGCCACCCAGGGACCTAGCACAGATACGCAGTATTTT.

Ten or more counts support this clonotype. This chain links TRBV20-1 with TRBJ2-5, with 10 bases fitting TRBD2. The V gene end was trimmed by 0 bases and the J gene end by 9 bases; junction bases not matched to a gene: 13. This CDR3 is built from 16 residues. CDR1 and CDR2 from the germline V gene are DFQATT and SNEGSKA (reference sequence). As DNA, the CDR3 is TGCAGTGCTAGAGATGGGACTAGCGAGCTCCGAGGAGCCCAGTACTTC. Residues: CSARDGTSELRGAQYF.

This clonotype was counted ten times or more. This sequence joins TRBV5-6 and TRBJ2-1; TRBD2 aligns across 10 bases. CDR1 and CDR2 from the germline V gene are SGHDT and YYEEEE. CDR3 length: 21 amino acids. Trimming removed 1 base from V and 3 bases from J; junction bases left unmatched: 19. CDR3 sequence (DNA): TGTGCCAGCAGCTTGAATAGTGGCGGAGCGGGAGGGCCCCCCATCTACAATGAGCAGTTCTTC. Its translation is CASSLNSGGAGGPPIYNEQFF. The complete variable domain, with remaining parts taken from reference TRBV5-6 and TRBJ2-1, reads DAGVTQSPTHLIKTRGQQVTLRCSPKSGHDTVSWYQQALGQGPQFIFQYYEEEERQRGNFPDRFSGHQFPNYSSELNVNALLLGDSALYLCASSLNSGGAGGPPIYNEQFFGPGTRLTVL.

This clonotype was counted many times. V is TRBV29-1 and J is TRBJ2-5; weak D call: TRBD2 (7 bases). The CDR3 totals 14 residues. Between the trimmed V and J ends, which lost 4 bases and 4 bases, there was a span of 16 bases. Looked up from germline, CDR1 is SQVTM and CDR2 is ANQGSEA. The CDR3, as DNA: TGCAGCGTTGTAGGGGGGGGGCTGGCAGAGACCCAGTACTTC. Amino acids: CSVVGGGLAETQYF.